This T cell receptor beta chain was documented in a study of identical twins. Germline V lookup: CDR1 MNHNS, CDR2 SASEGT. The CDR3 sequence is 13 residues long. The V gene end was trimmed by 10 bases and the J gene end by 6 bases; junction bases not matched to a gene: 6. A single record per CDR3 protein comes from TCRdb applying MiXCR to the 5' RACE reads. The sample includes roughly 700,000 distinct CDR3 sequences, about 9.4% of them seen just once. The same sample was also used in a study of yellow fever vaccine responses in identical twins.

The rearrangement uses TRBV6-1 and TRBJ1-5, with 10 bases identical to TRBD1. This receptor was obtained from a woman aged 18-35 years in good health. Material: PBMCs. Written as DNA, the CDR3 is TGTGCCACCCGGACAGGGGGAGGTCAGCCCCAGCATTTT. This codes for CATRTGGGQPQHF.